These 21 T cell receptor beta chains were all obtained from the same sample, sequenced in a study of OX40 agonist ivuxolimab in advanced cancers. Measured with immunoSEQ multiplex PCR; TCRdb has only the in-frame clones, and not every one. The sample has some 62,000 clones, approximately 89% seen once. The sequenced sample was CD4+ or CD8+ T cells sorted from blood, obtained in a trial of the OX40 agonist ivuxolimab. These receptors all come from an adult with an advanced solid tumor such as melanoma, head and neck, liver or kidney cancer.

The V and J genes are TRBV6-1 and TRBJ2-7; tentative D call: TRBD2 (5 bases). This CDR3 has 14 residues. V lost 8 bases and J 6 bases, leaving 20 bases between the germline ends. Germline V gives CDR1 MNHNS, CDR2 SASEGT. In nucleotides, the CDR3 is TGTGCCAGCCAAGATAGGGCTCTAGGGAGCGAGCAGTACTTC. Protein sequence: CASQDRALGSEQYF.

The chain has TRBV5-4 and TRBJ2-7, with TRBD2 identical over 9 bases. The CDR3 length is 15 residues. Germline assignment: CDR1 SGHNT and CDR2 YYREEE (reference sequence). The V gene end was trimmed by 0 bases and the J gene end by 5 bases; junction bases not matched to a gene: 6. The CDR3 reads CASSLAVAGAHEQYF. Written as DNA, the CDR3 is TGTGCCAGCAGCTTGGCCGTAGCGGGGGCCCACGAGCAGTACTTC.

Only one count was recorded for this clone. The chain is built from TRBV5-4 and TRBJ2-1; maybe TRBD2 (6 bases). CDR1 is SGHNT and CDR2 is YYREEE in the germline V gene (reference sequence). The ends were cut back, 0 bases at V and 7 bases at J, with 17 bases in the middle. The CDR3 has 16 amino acids. For the CDR3, the DNA is TGTGCCAGCAGCTTGGGCGAGGAAGGGACTTCTAATGAGCAGTTCTTC. This translates into CASSLGEEGTSNEQFF.

This clone was seen only once. V is TRBV5-5 and J is TRBJ2-1, with D possibly called TRBD1 or TRBD2 (5 bases each). Germline V lookup: CDR1 SGHKS, CDR2 YYEKEE (reference sequence). CDR3 size: 18 residues. The V end was cut by 2 bases, the J end by 4 bases, with 22 bases between. The CDR3 protein is CASSLDSGPPTIYNEQFF. The CDR3 nucleotides are TGTGCCAGCAGCTTAGACTCGGGACCTCCGACTATTTACAATGAGCAGTTCTTC.

The V and J genes are TRBV6-1 and TRBJ2-7, with 10 bases that match TRBD1. This CDR3 is built from 13 residues. J lost 4 bases, V lost 6 bases, and 3 bases had no gene match. Germline lookup yields CDR1 MNHNS and CDR2 SASEGT. The CDR3 nucleotides are TGTGCCAGCAGCCTGGGACAGGGGTACGAGCAGTACTTC. It translates to CASSLGQGYEQYF.

This clone was detected once. The chain combines TRBV11-2 with TRBJ2-7; 9 bases map to TRBD2. This CDR3 region has 16 residues. With 2 bases clipped from V and 5 bases from J, the junction kept 10 bases outside the gene matches. Germline CDR1 reads SGHAT; CDR2 reads FQNNGV. CDR3 loop: CASSLSLAGPLHEQYF. Written as DNA, the CDR3 is TGTGCCAGCAGCTTATCTCTAGCGGGACCCCTCCACGAGCAGTACTTC.

The chain employs TRBV19 and TRBJ2-7, with 9 bases that match TRBD2. CDR1 is LNHDA and CDR2 is SQIVND in the germline V gene (reference sequence). The CDR3 loop spans 14 amino acids. Germline trimming cut 9 bases from V and 3 bases from J; bases unmatched to any gene: 9. The CDR3 DNA sequence: TGTGCCAGCAGACCTATAGCGGGAGACTACGAGCAGTACTTC. Protein product: CASRPIAGDYEQYF. Supplemented by reference TRBV19 and TRBJ2-7, the full variable domain reads DGGITQSPKYLFRKEGQNVTLSCEQNLNHDAMYWYRQDPGQGLRLIYYSQIVNDFQKGDIAEGYSVSREKKESFPLTVTSAQKNPTAFYLCASRPIAGDYEQYFGPGTRLTVT.

The chain employs TRBV4-2 and TRBJ1-2, with 7 bases matching TRBD1. The germline V gene has CDR1 LGHNA and CDR2 YNFKEQ. This CDR3 has 15 amino acids. Trimming cost V 4 bases and J 4 bases; bases outside gene matches: 9. The CDR3 loop reads CASSPSTGFVYGYTF. The CDR3 DNA is TGTGCCAGCAGCCCCTCGACAGGGTTTGTCTATGGCTACACCTTC.

The chain joins TRBV27 to TRBJ1-2; TRBD1 might be the D (6 bases). Trimming cost V 6 bases and J 5 bases, with 16 bases left between them. The CDR3 consists of 14 residues. CDR1 is MNHEY and CDR2 is SMNVEV in the germline V gene (reference sequence). The chain's CDR3 is CASSKGGAAYGYTF. The CDR3 bases are TGTGCCAGCAGCAAGGGGGGGGCAGCGTATGGCTACACCTTC.

V is TRBV4-2 and J is TRBJ2-7; D tentatively reads TRBD1 or TRBD2 (5 bases each). The length of the CDR3 is 17 residues. V lost 0 bases and J 5 bases, leaving 20 bases between the germline ends. CDR1 and CDR2 from the germline V gene are LGHNA and YNFKEQ. The CDR3 region has the DNA TGTGCCAGCAGCCAAGAGATAGTCGGAGAGGGGTTTGACGAGCAGTACTTC. Translated, it gives CASSQEIVGEGFDEQYF.

The chain employs TRBV29-1 and TRBJ2-2; D may match TRBD1 or TRBD2 (5 bases each). This CDR3 comprises 12 residues. Looked up from germline, CDR1 is SQVTM and CDR2 is ANQGSEA. V lost 4 bases to trimming and J lost 6 bases, with 9 bases between them. The chain's CDR3 is CSVVWGPGELFF. CDR3 nucleotide sequence: TGCAGCGTTGTTTGGGGACCCGGGGAGCTGTTTTTT.

This clone showed up just once. The CDR3 spells CASLGQIHQPQHF. DNA for the CDR3: TGTGCCAGCCTGGGACAGATACATCAGCCCCAGCATTTT. The chain has TRBV28 and TRBJ1-5, with 7 bases aligning to TRBD1. The trim removed 8 bases at V and 5 bases at J, leaving 6 bases unmatched. The CDR3 consists of 13 residues. Germline V gene sequence: CDR1 MDHEN, CDR2 SYDVKM. Full variable domain (remainder filled in from reference TRBV28 and TRBJ1-5): DVKVTQSSRYLVKRTGEKVFLECVQDMDHENMFWYRQDPGLGLRLIYFSYDVKMKEKGDIPEGYSVSREKKERFSLILESASTNQTSMYLCASLGQIHQPQHFGDGTRLSIL.

V is TRBV6-5 and J is TRBJ2-7, with 8 positions matching TRBD1. Germline V lookup: CDR1 MNHEY, CDR2 SVGAGI. Losses at the gene ends were 4 bases for V and 3 bases for J; bases not matched to a gene: 5. CDR3 length: 14 amino acids. CDR3 in amino acids: CASSFTGGVYEQYF. The CDR3 DNA follows: TGTGCCAGCAGTTTTACAGGGGGTGTCTACGAGCAGTACTTC.

This chain joins TRBV5-8 and TRBJ2-7; D gene uncertain. The germline V and J ends were trimmed by 3 bases and 1 base, with 5 bases remaining between them. This CDR3 is 12 amino acids long. CDR1 and CDR2 from the germline V gene are SGHTS and YDEGEE. The chain's CDR3 is CASSYGSYEQYF. The CDR3 nucleotides are TGTGCCAGCAGCTACGGGTCCTACGAGCAGTACTTC. Based on the CDR3 plus reference TRBV5-8 and TRBJ2-7, the full variable domain is EAGVTQSPTHLIKTRGQQATLRCSPISGHTSVYWYQQALGLGLQFLLWYDEGEERNRGNFPPRFSGRQFPNYSSELNVNALELEDSALYLCASSYGSYEQYFGPGTRLTVT.

The rearrangement joins TRBV7-2 to TRBJ2-7; D may be TRBD1 (5 bases). The CDR3 spans 15 residues. V was pared by 1 base and J by 0 bases, with 10 bases between. Germline CDR1 reads SGHTA; CDR2 reads FQGNSA. The CDR3 sequence: CASSLDRSHSYEQYF. DNA of the CDR3: TGTGCCAGCAGCTTAGACAGGTCCCACTCCTACGAGCAGTACTTC. Full variable domain (rest looked up from reference TRBV7-2 and TRBJ2-7): GAGVSQSPSNKVTEKGKDVELRCDPISGHTALYWYRQSLGQGLEFLIYFQGNSAPDKSGLPSDRFSAERTGGSVSTLTIQRTQQEDSAVYLCASSLDRSHSYEQYFGPGTRLTVT.

J is TRBJ2-5 and V is TRBV7-9; D is perhaps TRBD2 (5 bases). Trimming removed 2 bases from V and 3 bases from J, with 13 bases in between. This CDR3 spans 15 amino acids. CDR1 and CDR2 from the germline V gene are SEHNR and FQNEAQ (reference sequence). The CDR3: CASSLRTAKEETQYF. Written as DNA, the CDR3 is TGTGCCAGCAGCTTAAGGACTGCCAAGGAAGAGACCCAGTACTTC.

Only one count was recorded for this clone. The chain uses TRBV5-6 and TRBJ2-7; 10 positions match TRBD2. The germline CDR1 and CDR2 sequences are SGHDT and YYEEEE. CDR3 length: 16 residues. V shed 1 base and J 6 bases; nucleotides not matched to a gene: 10. The CDR3 nucleotides read TGTGCCAGCAGCTTGTTCAGGCTAGCGGGAGCTAGCGAGCAGTACTTC. Translating it yields CASSLFRLAGASEQYF.

The gene calls are TRBV4-1 and TRBJ2-6; D may be TRBD2 (5 bases). Germline V gives CDR1 MGHRA, CDR2 YSYEKL. The CDR3 is 15 amino acids. V was cut by 8 bases and J by 0 bases, with 11 bases left in between. The chain's CDR3 is CASAEVFSGANVLTF. CDR3 sequence (DNA): TGCGCCAGCGCGGAGGTATTCTCTGGGGCCAACGTCCTGACTTTC.

This chain joins TRBV7-8 and TRBJ2-3; 8 nucleotides agree with TRBD2. CDR1 is SGHVS and CDR2 is FQNEAQ in the germline V gene. With V trimmed by 4 bases and J by 5 bases, 8 bases remained unmatched. CDR3 length equals 15 residues. The CDR3 loop reads CASSYFSGKVDTQYF. CDR3 DNA sequence: TGTGCCAGCAGCTATTTTAGCGGGAAAGTAGATACGCAGTATTTT.

The chain joins TRBV7-9 to TRBJ2-7; 11 nucleotides align to TRBD2. Germline V gene data show CDR1 as SEHNR and CDR2 as FQNEAQ (reference sequence). This CDR3 comprises 16 residues. The ends lost 1 base at V and 5 bases at J; junction bases unmatched: 7. CDR3 protein: CASSLGLAGGFHEQYF. Written as DNA, the CDR3 is TGTGCCAGCAGCTTAGGGCTAGCGGGAGGCTTCCACGAGCAGTACTTC.

This clone is a singleton in its sample. The chain has TRBV28 and TRBJ2-1; D is perhaps TRBD2 (6 bases). Trimming took 4 bases from V and 4 from J, leaving 14 bases between them. The CDR3 length is 15 residues. CDR1 is MDHEN and CDR2 is SYDVKM in the germline V gene. The CDR3 region has the DNA TGTGCCAGCAGTTCAATAGCGGACCTTTACAATGAGCAGTTCTTC. This gives the protein CASSSIADLYNEQFF. Supplemented by reference TRBV28 and TRBJ2-1, the full variable domain reads DVKVTQSSRYLVKRTGEKVFLECVQDMDHENMFWYRQDPGLGLRLIYFSYDVKMKEKGDIPEGYSVSREKKERFSLILESASTNQTSMYLCASSSIADLYNEQFFGPGTRLTVL.